This TCR beta chain was identified during a study of response to subunit inactivated influenza vaccine. TCRdb called the RT-PCR reads again in MiXCR, with one record for every CDR3 protein. Found here are fewer than 700,000 distinct CDR3 sequences, approximately 12% of them singletons; the top ten hold less than 15%. The CDR3 sequence is 16 residues long. Trimming cost V 5 bases and J 7 bases; bases outside gene matches: 7. In germline, CDR1 is LGHDT, CDR2 YNNKEL (reference sequence). The TCR was taken from a middle-aged man who received an inactivated influenza vaccine. The V call is TRBV3-1, the J call TRBJ2-1, with 14 positions matching TRBD2. The sample was PBMCs from blood, taken roughly 6 weeks after vaccination. CDR3 amino acids: CASSAIGTSGRNEQFF. For the CDR3, the DNA is TGTGCCAGCAGCGCGATCGGGACTAGCGGGAGAAATGAGCAGTTCTTC.